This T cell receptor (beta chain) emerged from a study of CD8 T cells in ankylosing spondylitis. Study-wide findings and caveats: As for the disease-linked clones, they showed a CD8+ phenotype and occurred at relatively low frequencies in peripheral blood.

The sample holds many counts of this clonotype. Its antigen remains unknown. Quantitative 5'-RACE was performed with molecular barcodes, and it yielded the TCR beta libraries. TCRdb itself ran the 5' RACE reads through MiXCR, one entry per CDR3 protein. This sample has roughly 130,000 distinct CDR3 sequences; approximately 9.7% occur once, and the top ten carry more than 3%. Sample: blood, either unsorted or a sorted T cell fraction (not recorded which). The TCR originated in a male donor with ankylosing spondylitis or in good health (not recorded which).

This CDR3 is CASSPTGGEQYF. For the CDR3, the DNA is TGCGCCAGCAGCCCCACGGGGGGTGAGCAGTACTTC. This chain joins TRBV4-3 and TRBJ2-7; 7 positions match TRBD2. Germline CDR1 LGHNA, CDR2 YSLEER. V shed 4 bases and J 7 bases; nucleotides not matched to a gene: 4. The CDR3 contains 12 residues.